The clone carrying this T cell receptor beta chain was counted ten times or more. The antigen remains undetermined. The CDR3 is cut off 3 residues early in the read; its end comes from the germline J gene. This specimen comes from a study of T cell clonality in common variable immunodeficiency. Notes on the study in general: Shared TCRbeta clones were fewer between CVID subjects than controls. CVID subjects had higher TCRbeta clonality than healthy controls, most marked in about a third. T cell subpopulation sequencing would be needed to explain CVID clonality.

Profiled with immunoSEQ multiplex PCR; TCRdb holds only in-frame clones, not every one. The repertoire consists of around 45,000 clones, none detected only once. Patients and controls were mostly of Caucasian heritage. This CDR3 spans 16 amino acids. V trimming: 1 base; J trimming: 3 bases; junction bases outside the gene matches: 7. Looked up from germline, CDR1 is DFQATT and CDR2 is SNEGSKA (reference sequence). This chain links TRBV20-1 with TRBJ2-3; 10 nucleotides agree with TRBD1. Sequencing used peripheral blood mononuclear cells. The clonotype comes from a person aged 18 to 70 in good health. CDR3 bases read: TGCAGTGCTAGAGGCCCCGGGACAGGGGATACAGATACG. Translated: CSARGPGTGDTDT. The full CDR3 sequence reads CSARGPGTGDTDTQYF.